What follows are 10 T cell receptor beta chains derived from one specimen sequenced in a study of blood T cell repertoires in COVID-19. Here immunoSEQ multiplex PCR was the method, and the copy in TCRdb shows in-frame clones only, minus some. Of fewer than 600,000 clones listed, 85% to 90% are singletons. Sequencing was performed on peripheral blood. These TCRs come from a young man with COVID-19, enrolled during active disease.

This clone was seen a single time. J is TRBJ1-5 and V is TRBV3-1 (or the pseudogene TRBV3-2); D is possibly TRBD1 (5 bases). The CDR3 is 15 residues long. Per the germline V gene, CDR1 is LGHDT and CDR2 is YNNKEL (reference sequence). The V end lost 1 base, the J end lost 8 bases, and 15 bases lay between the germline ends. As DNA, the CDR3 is TGTGCCAGCAGCCAAGTCGGACACGTCGGCGAGCCCCAGCATTTT. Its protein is CASSQVGHVGEPQHF.

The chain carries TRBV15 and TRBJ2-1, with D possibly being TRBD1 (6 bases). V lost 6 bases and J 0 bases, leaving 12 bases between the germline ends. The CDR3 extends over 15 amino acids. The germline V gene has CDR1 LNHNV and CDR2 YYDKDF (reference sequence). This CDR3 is CATRDSGSSYNEQFF. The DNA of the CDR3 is TGTGCCACCAGGGACAGCGGAAGCTCCTACAATGAGCAGTTCTTC.

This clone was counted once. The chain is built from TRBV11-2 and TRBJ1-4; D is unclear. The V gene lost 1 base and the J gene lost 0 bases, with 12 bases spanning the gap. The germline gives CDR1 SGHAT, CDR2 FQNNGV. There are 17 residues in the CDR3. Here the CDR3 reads CASSLGGVVATNEKLFF. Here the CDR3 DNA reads TGTGCCAGCAGCTTAGGCGGGGTGGTCGCAACTAATGAAAAACTGTTTTTT.

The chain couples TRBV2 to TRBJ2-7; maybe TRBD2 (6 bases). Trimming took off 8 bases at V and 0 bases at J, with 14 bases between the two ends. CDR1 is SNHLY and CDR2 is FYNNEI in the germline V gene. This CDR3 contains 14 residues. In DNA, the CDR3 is TGTGCCAGCGCCCTGGGGGGAAACTCCTACGAGCAGTACTTC. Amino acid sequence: CASALGGNSYEQYF.

The DNA of the CDR3 is TGTGCCAGCAGGGCCACGGGGAGCTCCTACAATGAGCAGTTCTTC. Its translation is CASRATGSSYNEQFF. The chain recombines TRBV2 with TRBJ2-1, with D possibly TRBD2 on 5 matching bases. From germline, CDR1 is SNHLY and CDR2 FYNNEI. Trimming stripped 6 bases from V and 0 bases from J, with 12 bases between. CDR3 size: 15 residues.

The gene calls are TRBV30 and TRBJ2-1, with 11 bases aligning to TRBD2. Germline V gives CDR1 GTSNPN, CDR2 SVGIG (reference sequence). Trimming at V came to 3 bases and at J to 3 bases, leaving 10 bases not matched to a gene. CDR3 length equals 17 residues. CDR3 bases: TGTGCCTGGAGAGATTTTATAGGGACTAGCGGCTACAATGAGCAGTTCTTC. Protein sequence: CAWRDFIGTSGYNEQFF. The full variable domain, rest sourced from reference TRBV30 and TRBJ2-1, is SQTIHQWPATLVQPVGSPLSLECTVEGTSNPNLYWYRQAAGRGLQLLFYSVGIGQISSEVPQNLSASRPQDRQFILSSKKLLLSDSGFYLCAWRDFIGTSGYNEQFFGPGTRLTVL.

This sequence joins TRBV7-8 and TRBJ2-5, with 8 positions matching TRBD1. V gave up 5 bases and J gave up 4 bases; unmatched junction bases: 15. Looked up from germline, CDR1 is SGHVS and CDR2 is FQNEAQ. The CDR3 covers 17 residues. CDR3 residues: CASSKMAFGQGPETQYF. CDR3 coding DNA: TGTGCCAGCAGCAAGATGGCGTTTGGACAGGGTCCAGAGACCCAGTACTTC.

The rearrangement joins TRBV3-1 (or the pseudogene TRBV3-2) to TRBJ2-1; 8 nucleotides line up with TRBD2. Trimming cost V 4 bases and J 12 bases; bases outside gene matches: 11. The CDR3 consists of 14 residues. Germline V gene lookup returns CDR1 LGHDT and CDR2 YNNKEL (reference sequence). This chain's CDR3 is CASSPRTSPFRQFF. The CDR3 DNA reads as TGTGCCAGCAGCCCGCGGACTAGCCCGTTTAGGCAGTTCTTC.

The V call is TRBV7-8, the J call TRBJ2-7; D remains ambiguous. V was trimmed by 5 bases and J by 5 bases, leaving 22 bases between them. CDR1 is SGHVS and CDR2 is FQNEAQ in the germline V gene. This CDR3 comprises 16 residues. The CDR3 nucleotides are TGTGCCAGCAGCCTAACCTACCTAGACCGTCAAAACGAGCAGTACTTC. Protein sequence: CASSLTYLDRQNEQYF.

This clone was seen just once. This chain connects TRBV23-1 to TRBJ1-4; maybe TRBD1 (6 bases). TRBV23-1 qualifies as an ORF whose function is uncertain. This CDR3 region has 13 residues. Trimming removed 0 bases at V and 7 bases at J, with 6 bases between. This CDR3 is CASSQSGGEKLFF. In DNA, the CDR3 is TGCGCCAGCAGTCAATCAGGGGGTGAAAAACTGTTTTTT.